The present TCR beta chain was sequenced within a study of regulatory T cells in long-lasting Graves disease. Regarding the study as a whole: New patients shared fewer public clonotypes (roughly 1,000) than persistent patients did (fewer than 3,000).

The germline V gene encodes CDR1 SEHNR and CDR2 FQNEAQ (reference sequence). With 3 bases removed from V and 6 bases from J, the gap between germline ends came to 14 bases. CDR3 size: 14 residues. According to the study, TCR beta libraries were built with iRepertoire HTBI primers and CDR3-region Arm-PCR. One entry per CDR3 protein results from TCRdb running MiXCR on the multiplex PCR reads. The repertoire consists of some 500,000 distinct CDR3 sequences, with roughly 12% occurring once and the leading ten covering over 7.5%. As for time point: newly diagnosed GD, antithyroid drugs for less than 3 months. PBMCs provided the RNA from which the TCR library was made. Each patient gave Nine milliliters of EDTA-anticoagulated peripheral blood. This clonotype was recorded at least ten times. Its target is unknown. The data were also submitted as part of a second study, on T cells in Graves' hyperthyroidism and ophthalmopathy. Per that study: The diagnoses drew upon clinical symptoms, serum thyroxine and TRAb, thyroid ultrasound and orbital computed tomography. With the HTBI primer set, the TCR CDR3 went through a first round of RT-PCR.

The specimen was peripheral blood mononuclear cells (PBMCs), collected at new diagnosis, from a patient treated with antithyroid drugs. The sequence was obtained from a man aged 30 to 45 with Graves disease. The V gene is TRBV7-9, the J gene TRBJ1-2; the D gene is possibly TRBD1 (5 bases). CDR3 in DNA: TGTGCCAGCAGCTTTTGGGGGGTCAAGGATGGCTACACCTTC. The encoded protein is CASSFWGVKDGYTF.